The T cell receptor beta chain described here comes from a study of response to subunit inactivated influenza vaccine. A single record per CDR3 protein comes from TCRdb applying MiXCR to the RT-PCR reads. Seen here are roughly 630,000 distinct CDR3 sequences, about 14% observed once, and the top ten hold around 7.6%. This clonotype was recorded once. CDR1 DFQATT and CDR2 SNEGSKA come from the germline V gene (reference sequence). This CDR3 is 14 amino acids long. The V gene end was trimmed by 5 bases and the J gene end by 7 bases; junction bases not matched to a gene: 12. J is TRBJ2-7 and V is TRBV20-1; TRBD1 matches at 9 bases. The source is a man aged 45-65 years who received an inactivated influenza vaccine. The sequencing here drew on PBMCs from blood, taken less than 15 days before vaccination. The CDR3 DNA follows: TGCAGTGCTCGACGGACAGGGGTACTCGGTGAGCAGTACTTC. Translated, it gives CSARRTGVLGEQYF.